These 7 T cell receptor beta chains were sequenced from one sample in a study of cytomegalovirus exposure and HLA in healthy donors (TCRdb year 2017). The library relied on the immunoSEQ multiplex PCR assay. For the multiplex PCR, a mixture combining 60 forward primers for TCR Vbeta segments and 13 reverse primers for TCR Jbeta segments was used. Held by TCRdb, this immuneACCESS table contains in-frame sequences only and omits some clones. Under half of the omission traces to an unresolved V gene where checked; the cause of the rest is unknown. The sample table holds about 200,000 clones, of which around 79% were seen once. Approximately 4% of the sample rests with the top ten. What was sequenced was PBMCs. Source of these receptors: a woman between 25 and 40 years old in good health and CMV-seropositive.

This clone was seen a handful of times. The chain employs TRBV7-8 and TRBJ2-2, with D maybe TRBD2 (6 bases). The germline V gene encodes CDR1 SGHVS and CDR2 FQNEAQ. The CDR3 is made up of 15 amino acids. V lost 6 bases to trimming and J lost 3 bases, with 14 bases between them. Here the CDR3 DNA reads TGTGCCAGCAGGGCCGGAGGGGCGTACACCGGGGAGCTGTTTTTT. This sequence encodes CASRAGGAYTGELFF.

V gene TRBV5-1 combines with J gene TRBJ2-1; D unclear. V was pared by 0 bases and J by 8 bases, with 12 bases between. The CDR3 contains 14 residues. The germline V gene encodes CDR1 SGHRS and CDR2 YFSETQ. CDR3: CASSLATVRDEQFF. The CDR3 region has the DNA TGCGCCAGCAGCTTGGCCACGGTTCGCGATGAGCAGTTCTTC.

This clone appeared once. V usage is TRBV9 and J usage is TRBJ2-2, with D uncertain. Germline CDR1 reads SGDLS; CDR2 reads YYNGEE. V was cut by 0 bases and J by 7 bases, with 10 bases left in between. This CDR3 has 14 residues. The chain's CDR3 is CASSVVLGSGELFF. CDR3 DNA: TGTGCCAGCAGCGTAGTACTGGGCAGCGGGGAGCTGTTTTTT.

This chain links TRBV2 with TRBJ2-2, with 8 bases that match TRBD1. The germline gives CDR1 SNHLY, CDR2 FYNNEI. The CDR3 has 17 amino acids. The trim removed 3 bases at V and 5 bases at J, leaving 11 bases unmatched. DNA for the CDR3: TGTGCCAGCAGTGATCTAACCGGGACAGGAGGGACCGGGGAGCTGTTTTTT. This codes for CASSDLTGTGGTGELFF.

V is TRBV6-5 and J is TRBJ2-7, with D perhaps matching TRBD2 (5 bases). The CDR3 sequence is 15 residues long. From germline, CDR1 is MNHEY and CDR2 SVGAGI. V lost 0 bases to trimming and J lost 0 bases, with 9 bases between them. DNA of the CDR3: TGTGCCAGCAGTTACTCGAGGGTGACCTCCTACGAGCAGTACTTC. This translates into CASSYSRVTSYEQYF.

The V and J genes are TRBV5-1 and TRBJ1-4, with 7 bases lining up with TRBD1. Germline V gene data show CDR1 as SGHRS and CDR2 as YFSETQ. This CDR3 contains 14 residues. Trimming took 4 bases from V and 8 from J; bases not matched to a gene: 8. CDR3 amino acids: CASSREGQREKLFF. CDR3 sequence (DNA): TGCGCCAGCAGCAGAGAGGGACAGAGGGAAAAACTGTTTTTT.

The V and J genes are TRBV7-6 and TRBJ2-3, with D uncertain. Germline CDR1 and CDR2: SGHVS and FNYEAQ. The CDR3 spans 13 residues. V was clipped by 5 bases and J by 5 bases, with 11 bases between them. The CDR3 loop reads CASSLHSGDTQYF. The CDR3 DNA follows: TGTGCCAGCAGCCTCCACTCGGGAGATACGCAGTATTTT.